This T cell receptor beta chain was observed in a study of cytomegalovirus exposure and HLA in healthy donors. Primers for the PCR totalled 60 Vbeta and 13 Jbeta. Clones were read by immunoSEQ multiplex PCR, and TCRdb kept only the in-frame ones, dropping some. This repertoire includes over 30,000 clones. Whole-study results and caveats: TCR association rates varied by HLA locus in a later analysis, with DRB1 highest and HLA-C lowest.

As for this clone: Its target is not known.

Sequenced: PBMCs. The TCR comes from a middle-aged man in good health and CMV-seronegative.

CDR3 loop: CASSQGSGVYNEQFF. For the CDR3, the DNA is TGCGCCAGCAGCCAAGGAAGCGGGGTTTACAATGAGCAGTTCTTC. This chain uses TRBV4-3 with TRBJ2-1, with 7 bases identical to TRBD2. Germline CDR1 and CDR2: LGHNA and YSLEER. With 1 base clipped from V and 4 bases from J, the junction kept 4 bases outside the gene matches. The CDR3 runs to 15 residues.